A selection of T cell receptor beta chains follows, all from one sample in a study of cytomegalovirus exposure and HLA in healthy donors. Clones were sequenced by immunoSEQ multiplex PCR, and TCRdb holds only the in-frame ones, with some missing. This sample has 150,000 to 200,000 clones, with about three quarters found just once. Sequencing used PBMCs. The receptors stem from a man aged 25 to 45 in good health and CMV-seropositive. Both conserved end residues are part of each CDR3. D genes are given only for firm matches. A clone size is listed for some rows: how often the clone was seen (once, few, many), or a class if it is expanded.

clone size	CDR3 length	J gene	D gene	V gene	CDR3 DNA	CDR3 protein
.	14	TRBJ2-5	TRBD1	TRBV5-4	TGTGCCAGCAGCTCCACAGGGGGCGGAGAGACCCAGTACTTC	CASSSTGGGETQYF
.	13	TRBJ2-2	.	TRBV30	TGTGCCTGGAGTCAGCAGGAAGCCGGGGAGCTGTTTTTT	CAWSQQEAGELFF
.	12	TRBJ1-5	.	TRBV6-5	TGTGCCAGCAGTGATACAGGTCAGCCCCAGCATTTT	CASSDTGQPQHF
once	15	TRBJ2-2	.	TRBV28	TGTGCCAGCAGTTTGGAGCGGGTGAACACCGGGGAGCTGTTTTTT	CASSLERVNTGELFF
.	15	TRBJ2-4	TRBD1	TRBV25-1	TGTGCCAGCAGCCTAAACGGACAGGGCGGCGGCATTCAGTACTTC	CASSLNGQGGGIQYF
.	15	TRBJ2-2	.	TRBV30	TGTGCCCGGAACCGAAAGGGGCAGAACACCGGGGAGCTGTTTTTT	CARNRKGQNTGELFF
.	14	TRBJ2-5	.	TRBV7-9	TGTGCCAGCAGCTCCCCCAGCGGAGAAGAGACCCAGTACTTC	CASSSPSGEETQYF
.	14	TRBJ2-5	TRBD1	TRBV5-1	TGCGCCAGCAGCAGGGACAGGTGGGGAGAGACCCAGTACTTC	CASSRDRWGETQYF
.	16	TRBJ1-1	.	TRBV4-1	TGCGCCAGCAGCCAGCCCCGGGACACTGGGAACACTGAAGCTTTCTTT	CASSQPRDTGNTEAFF
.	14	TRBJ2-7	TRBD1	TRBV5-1	TGCGCCAGCAGCTACGAAACAGGGGTCTACGAGCAGTACTTC	CASSYETGVYEQYF
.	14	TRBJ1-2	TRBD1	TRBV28	TGTGCCAGCAGGATACCGGGACAGGGAATTGGCTACACCTTC	CASRIPGQGIGYTF
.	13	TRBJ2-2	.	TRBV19	TGTGCCAGTAGCCGCTCAGGGTACGGGGAGCTGTTTTTT	CASSRSGYGELFF
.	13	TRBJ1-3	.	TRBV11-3	TGTGCCCGAGGGAGGGACGGTGGAAACACCATATATTTT	CARGRDGGNTIYF
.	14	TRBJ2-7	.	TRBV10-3	TGTGCCATCAGTGAGTCACCGGGAATAGACGAGCAGTACTTC	CAISESPGIDEQYF
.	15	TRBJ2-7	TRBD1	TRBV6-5	TGTGCCAGCAGTTACCGGACAGGGGTCCCCTACGAGCAGTACTTC	CASSYRTGVPYEQYF
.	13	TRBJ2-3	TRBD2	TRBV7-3	TGTGCCAGCAGCTCCACTAGCGCCGATACGCAGTATTTT	CASSSTSADTQYF
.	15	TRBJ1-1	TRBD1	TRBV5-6	TGTGCCAGCAGCGGAAGGTACAGGGGCGACCCTGAAGCTTTCTTT	CASSGRYRGDPEAFF